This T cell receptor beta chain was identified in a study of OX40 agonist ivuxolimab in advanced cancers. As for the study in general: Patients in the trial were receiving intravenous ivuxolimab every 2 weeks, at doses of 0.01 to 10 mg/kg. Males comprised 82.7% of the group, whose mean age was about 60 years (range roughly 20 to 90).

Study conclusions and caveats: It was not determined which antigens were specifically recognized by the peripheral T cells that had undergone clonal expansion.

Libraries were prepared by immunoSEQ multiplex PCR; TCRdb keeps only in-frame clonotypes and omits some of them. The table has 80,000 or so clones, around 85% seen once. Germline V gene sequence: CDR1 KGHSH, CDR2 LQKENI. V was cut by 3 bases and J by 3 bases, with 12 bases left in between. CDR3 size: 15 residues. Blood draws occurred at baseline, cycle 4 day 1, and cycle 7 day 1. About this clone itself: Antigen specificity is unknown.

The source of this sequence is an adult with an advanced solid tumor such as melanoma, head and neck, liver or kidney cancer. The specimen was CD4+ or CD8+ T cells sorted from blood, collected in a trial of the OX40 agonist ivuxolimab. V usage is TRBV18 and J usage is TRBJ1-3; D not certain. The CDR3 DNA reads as TGTGCCAGCTCACCGGCGGCGGGGTTTGGAAACACCATATATTTT. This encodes CASSPAAGFGNTIYF.